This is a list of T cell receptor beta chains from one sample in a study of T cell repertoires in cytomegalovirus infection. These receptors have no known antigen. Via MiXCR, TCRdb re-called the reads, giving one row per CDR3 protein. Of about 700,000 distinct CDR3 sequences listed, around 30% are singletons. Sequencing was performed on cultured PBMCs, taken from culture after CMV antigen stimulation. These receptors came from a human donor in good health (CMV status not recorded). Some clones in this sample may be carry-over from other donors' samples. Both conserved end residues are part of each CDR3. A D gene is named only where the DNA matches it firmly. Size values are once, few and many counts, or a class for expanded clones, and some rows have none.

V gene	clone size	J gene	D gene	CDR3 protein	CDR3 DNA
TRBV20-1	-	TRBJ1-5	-	CSARDLGGAAQHF	TGCAGTGCTAGAGATCTGGGAGGGGCGGCCCAGCATTTT
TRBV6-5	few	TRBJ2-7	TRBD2	CASSYQGLGPYEQYF	TGTGCCAGCAGTTACCAAGGACTAGGACCCTACGAGCAGTACTTC
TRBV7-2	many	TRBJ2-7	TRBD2	CASSSREGGFYREQYF	TGTGCCAGCAGCTCCCGGGAGGGAGGGTTTTATCGCGAGCAGTACTTC
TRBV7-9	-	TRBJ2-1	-	CASSLALSKNEQFF	TGTGCCAGCAGCTTGGCGCTAAGTAAGAATGAGCAGTTCTTC
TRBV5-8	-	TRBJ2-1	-	CASSFRDRLFYEQFF	TGTGCCAGCAGCTTCCGAGACAGGCTATTTTATGAGCAGTTCTTC
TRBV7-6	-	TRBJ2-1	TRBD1	CASSLLRGPINEQFF	TGTGCCAGCAGCTTATTGAGGGGGCCGATCAATGAGCAGTTCTTC
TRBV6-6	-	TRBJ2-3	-	CASSSGIHTQYF	TGTGCCAGCAGTTCGGGAATCCATACGCAGTATTTT
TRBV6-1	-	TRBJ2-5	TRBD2	CASSPPGGPEETQYF	TGTGCCAGCAGTCCCCCGGGGGGACCGGAGGAGACCCAGTACTTC
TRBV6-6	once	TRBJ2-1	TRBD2	CASSYPGGQDNEQFF	TGTGCCAGCAGTTACCCGGGGGGGCAAGACAATGAGCAGTTCTTC
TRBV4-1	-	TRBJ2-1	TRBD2	CASSHRAGGPGEQFF	TGCGCCAGCAGCCACAGAGCGGGAGGGCCGGGGGAGCAGTTCTTC
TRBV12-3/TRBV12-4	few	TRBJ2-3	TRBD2	CASIPQTSGGSSTDTQYF	TGTGCCAGCATACCACAGACTAGCGGGGGGTCTAGCACAGATACGCAGTATTTT
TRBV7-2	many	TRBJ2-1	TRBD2	CASSSGLAGGTHYNEQFF	TGTGCCAGCAGTTCAGGACTAGCGGGGGGAACCCACTACAATGAGCAGTTCTTC
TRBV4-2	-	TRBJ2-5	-	CASSQDLGRAETQYF	TGTGCCAGCAGCCAAGATCTTGGCAGGGCAGAGACCCAGTACTTC
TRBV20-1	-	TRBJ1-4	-	CSARGAGNEKLFF	TGCAGTGCTAGGGGGGCAGGAAATGAAAAACTGTTTTTT
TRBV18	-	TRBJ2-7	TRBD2	CASSPNGGDANEQYF	TGTGCCAGCTCACCCAACGGGGGGGACGCCAACGAGCAGTACTTC
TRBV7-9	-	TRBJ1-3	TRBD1	CASSSPGGTGAPRLSSGNTIYF	TGTGCCAGCAGCTCACCTGGGGGGACAGGGGCCCCCCGGCTCTCCTCTGGAAACACCATATATTTT
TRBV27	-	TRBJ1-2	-	CASSLAAVNYGYTF	TGTGCCAGCAGTTTAGCGGCAGTAAACTATGGCTACACCTTC
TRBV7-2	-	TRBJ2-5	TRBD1	CASSRGQGATETQYF	TGTGCCAGCAGCCGAGGACAGGGGGCAACAGAGACCCAGTACTTC
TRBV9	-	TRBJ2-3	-	CASSVGGSGSTDTQYF	TGTGCCAGCAGCGTAGGGGGATCGGGGAGCACAGATACGCAGTATTTT
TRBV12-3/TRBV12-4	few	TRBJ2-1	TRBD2	CASSLRGGLAGGRDNEQFF	TGTGCCAGCAGTCTACGTGGGGGACTAGCGGGAGGGCGGGACAATGAGCAGTTCTTC
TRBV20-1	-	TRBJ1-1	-	CSASEEYEAFF	TGCAGTGCTAGCGAGGAGTATGAAGCTTTCTTT
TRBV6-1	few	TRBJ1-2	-	CASSRPTRGHSTYGYTF	TGTGCCAGCAGTCGACCGACTCGGGGACATTCTACCTATGGCTACACCTTC
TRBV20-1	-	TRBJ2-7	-	CSASRGAVSSYEQYF	TGCAGTGCTAGTCGGGGGGCCGTATCGTCCTACGAGCAGTACTTC
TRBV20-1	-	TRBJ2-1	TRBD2	CSARDPISGGRYYNEQFF	TGCAGTGCTAGAGATCCTATTAGCGGGGGCCGCTACTACAATGAGCAGTTCTTC
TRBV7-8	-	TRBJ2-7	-	CASTLNGPDYEQYF	TGTGCCAGCACCCTTAACGGACCGGACTACGAGCAGTACTTC
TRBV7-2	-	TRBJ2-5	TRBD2	CASSSRRGAIQETQYF	TGTGCCAGCAGTTCAAGGCGGGGGGCCATCCAAGAGACCCAGTACTTC
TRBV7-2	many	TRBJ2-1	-	CASSRRVGEQFF	TGTGCCAGCAGTCGCCGGGTCGGTGAGCAGTTCTTC
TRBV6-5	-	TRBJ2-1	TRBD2	CASSTAGTMNNEQFF	TGTGCCAGCAGTACCGCCGGGACTATGAACAATGAGCAGTTCTTC
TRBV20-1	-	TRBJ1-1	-	CSAITGGNTEAFF	TGCAGTGCTATCACAGGAGGGAACACTGAAGCTTTCTTT
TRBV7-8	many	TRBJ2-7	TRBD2	CASSFFSGSSYEQYF	TGTGCCAGCAGCTTTTTTAGCGGGAGCTCCTACGAGCAGTACTTC
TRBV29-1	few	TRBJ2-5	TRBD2	CSVAGGGPGETQYF	TGCAGCGTTGCCGGCGGGGGGCCGGGAGAGACCCAGTACTTC
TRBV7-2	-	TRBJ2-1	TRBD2	CASSFLAGERYNEQFF	TGTGCCAGCAGCTTCTTAGCGGGAGAGAGGTACAATGAGCAGTTCTTC
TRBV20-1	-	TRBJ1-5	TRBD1	CSARDGNRGDQPQHF	TGCAGTGCTAGAGATGGAAACAGGGGTGATCAGCCCCAGCATTTT
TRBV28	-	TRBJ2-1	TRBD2	CASSPTRGGRYNEQFF	TGTGCCAGCAGTCCAACGCGGGGAGGGCGTTACAATGAGCAGTTCTTC
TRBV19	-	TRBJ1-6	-	CASIGGSSYNSPLHF	TGTGCCAGTATCGGGGGAAGCTCCTATAATTCACCCCTCCACTTT
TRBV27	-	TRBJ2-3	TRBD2	CASSFLAGEIDTQYF	TGTGCCAGCAGTTTCTTAGCGGGAGAGATAGATACGCAGTATTTT
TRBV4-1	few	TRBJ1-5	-	CASSQATGRGQPQHF	TGCGCCAGCAGCCAGGCGACAGGTAGGGGTCAGCCCCAGCATTTT
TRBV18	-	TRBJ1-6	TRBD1	CASSHTTGVNSPLHF	TGTGCCAGCTCGCACACGACAGGGGTCAACTCACCCCTCCACTTT
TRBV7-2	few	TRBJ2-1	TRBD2	CASSLGQRTSGQFF	TGTGCCAGCAGCCTAGGGCAAAGGACTAGTGGGCAGTTCTTC
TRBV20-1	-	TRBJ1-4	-	CSWGRGTNEKLFF	TGCAGCTGGGGCCGGGGAACTAATGAAAAACTGTTTTTT
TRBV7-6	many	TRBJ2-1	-	CASSLEGSSYNEQFF	TGTGCCAGCAGCTTGGAGGGGAGCTCCTACAATGAGCAGTTCTTC
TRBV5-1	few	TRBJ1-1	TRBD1	CASSLTGTGREAFF	TGCGCCAGCAGCTTAACCGGGACAGGGCGTGAAGCTTTCTTT
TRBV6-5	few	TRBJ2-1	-	CASSRGRDNEQFF	TGTGCCAGCAGTCGAGGACGGGACAATGAGCAGTTCTTC
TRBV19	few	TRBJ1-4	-	CASSKRTGFTNEKLFF	TGTGCCAGTAGTAAAAGAACAGGGTTTACTAATGAAAAACTGTTTTTT
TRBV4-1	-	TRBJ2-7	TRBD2	CASSQEQRGLSYEQYF	TGCGCCAGCAGCCAAGAACAGCGGGGTCTCTCCTACGAGCAGTACTTC
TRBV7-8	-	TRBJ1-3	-	CASSPTGGKGNTIYF	TGTGCCAGCAGCCCGACGGGGGGAAAAGGAAACACCATATATTTT
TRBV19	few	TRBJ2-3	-	CASSIGGWVTDTQYF	TGTGCCAGTAGTATTGGGGGCTGGGTGACAGATACGCAGTATTTT